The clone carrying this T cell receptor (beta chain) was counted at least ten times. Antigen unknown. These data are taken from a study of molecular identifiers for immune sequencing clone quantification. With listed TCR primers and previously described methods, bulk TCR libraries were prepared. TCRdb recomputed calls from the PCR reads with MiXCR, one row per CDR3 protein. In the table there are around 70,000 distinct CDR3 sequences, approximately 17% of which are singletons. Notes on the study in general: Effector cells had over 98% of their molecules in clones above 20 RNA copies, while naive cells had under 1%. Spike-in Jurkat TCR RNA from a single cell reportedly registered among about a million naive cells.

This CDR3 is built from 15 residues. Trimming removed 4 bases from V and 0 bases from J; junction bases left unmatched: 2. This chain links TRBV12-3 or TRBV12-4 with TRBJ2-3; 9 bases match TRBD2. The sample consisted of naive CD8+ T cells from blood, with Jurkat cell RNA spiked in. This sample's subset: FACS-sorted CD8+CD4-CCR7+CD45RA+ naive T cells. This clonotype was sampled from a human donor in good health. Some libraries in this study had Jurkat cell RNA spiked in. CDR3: CASSWTSESTDTQYF. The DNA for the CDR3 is TGTGCCAGCAGTTGGACTAGCGAGAGCACAGATACGCAGTATTTT.